This entry lists 3 T cell receptor beta chains sequenced from one sample in a study of post-analysis software for immune sequencing data. Researchers reported that TCR beta cDNA libraries carried unique molecular identifiers. TCRdb recomputed calls from the PCR reads with MiXCR, one row per CDR3 protein. Of fewer than 900,000 distinct CDR3 sequences listed, around 46% are singletons. Study-wide results and limits: Controls showed lower frequencies than patients for 5 or 6 TRBV segments, and TRBV5-6, TRBV5-1 and TRBV20-1 were among these.

These receptors are not linked to any known antigen. The sequencing sample was made of blood. The receptor source for this set is a girl aged 5-17 years with multiple sclerosis.

The chain couples TRBV29-1 to TRBJ2-1, with 9 bases identical to TRBD1. V lost 3 bases to trimming and J lost 9 bases; unmatched junction nucleotides: 6. CDR1 is SQVTM and CDR2 is ANQGSEA in the germline V gene. CDR3 length equals 13 residues. The CDR3 nucleotides read TGCAGCGTTGAGAAAGGACAGGGGAGTGAGCAGTTCTTC. Translated, it gives CSVEKGQGSEQFF.

This clonotype was seen only a few times. This rearrangement joins TRBV25-1 to TRBJ2-5, with TRBD1 identical over 10 bases. Germline V lookup: CDR1 MGHDK, CDR2 SYGVNS. Trimming at V came to 4 bases and at J to 4 bases, leaving 6 bases not matched to a gene. The CDR3 has 15 amino acids. In DNA, the CDR3 is TGTGCCAGCAGTGTAGGGACAGGGGAGAGAGAGACCCAGTACTTC. Translation gives CASSVGTGERETQYF.

This clonotype was counted only a few times. The chain uses TRBV4-1 and TRBJ2-1; tentative D call: TRBD1 (6 bases). V lost 4 bases and J 1 base, leaving 14 bases between the germline ends. The CDR3 runs to 16 residues. Germline V gives CDR1 MGHRA, CDR2 YSYEKL. Here the CDR3 DNA reads TGCGCCAGCAGCCTAAACAGGGAACTATCCTACAATGAGCAGTTCTTC. Translated: CASSLNRELSYNEQFF.